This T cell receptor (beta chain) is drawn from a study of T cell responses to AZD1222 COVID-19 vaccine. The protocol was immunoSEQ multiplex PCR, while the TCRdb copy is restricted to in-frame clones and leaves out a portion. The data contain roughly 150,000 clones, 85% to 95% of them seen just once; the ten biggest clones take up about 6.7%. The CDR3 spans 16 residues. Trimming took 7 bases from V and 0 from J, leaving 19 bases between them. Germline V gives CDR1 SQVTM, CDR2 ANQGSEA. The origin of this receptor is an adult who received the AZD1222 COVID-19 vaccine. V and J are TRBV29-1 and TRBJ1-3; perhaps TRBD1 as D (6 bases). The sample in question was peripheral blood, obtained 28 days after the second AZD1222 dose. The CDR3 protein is CSATTSGGLSGNTIYF. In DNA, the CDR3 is TGCAGCGCGACTACTAGTGGGGGGCTCTCTGGAAACACCATATATTTT.